Reported below is one T cell receptor beta chain. The assay was immunoSEQ multiplex PCR, and TCRdb's table has in-frame clones only and misses some. Among approximately 23,000 clones listed, approximately 70% were seen once. The data stem from a study of OX40 agonist ivuxolimab in advanced cancers. Study-wide background: Past anti-PD-1, anti-PD-L1 or anti-CTLA-4 therapy was accepted, and 30% to 50% had received some.

The length of the CDR3 is 16 residues. Germline V lookup: CDR1 SGDLS, CDR2 YYNGEE. V gave up 0 bases and J gave up 1 base, with 13 bases separating them. The clonotype was recovered from an adult with an advanced solid tumor such as melanoma, head and neck, liver or kidney cancer. This chain links TRBV9 with TRBJ1-1; D possibly corresponds to TRBD1 (6 bases). The material was CD4+ or CD8+ T cells sorted from blood, obtained in a trial of the OX40 agonist ivuxolimab. CDR3 in DNA: TGTGCCAGCAGCGTAGCGGATTTGACAGGGAACACTGAAGCTTTCTTT. This codes for CASSVADLTGNTEAFF.